This T cell receptor beta chain was obtained from a study of regulatory T cells in long-lasting Graves disease. The CDR3 runs 14 residues. The germline V and J ends were trimmed by 2 bases and 5 bases, with 13 bases remaining between them. In germline, CDR1 is SGHRS, CDR2 YFSETQ. Time point indicated: newly diagnosed GD, antithyroid drugs for less than 3 months. RNA from PBMCs was the source of the TCR library. Combining iRepertoire HTBI primers with Arm-PCR of CDR3 regions, the authors built TCR beta libraries. One entry per CDR3 protein, called by TCRdb with MiXCR from the multiplex PCR reads. The sample has a few hundred thousand distinct CDR3 sequences, roughly 14% seen once; the top ten hold roughly 10%. This clonotype was recorded at least ten times. These data are also associated with another study on T cells in Graves' hyperthyroidism and ophthalmopathy.

The chain uses TRBV5-1 and TRBJ1-2; D not certain. This specimen was peripheral blood mononuclear cells (PBMCs), taken at new diagnosis, from a patient treated with antithyroid drugs. This sequence originates from a man younger than 40 with Graves disease. CDR3 DNA sequence: TGCGCCAGCAGCTTAGGCGACAAGGGATATGGCTACACCTTC. As protein: CASSLGDKGYGYTF. Full variable domain (outside the CDR3, taken from reference TRBV5-1 and TRBJ1-2): KAGVTQTPRYLIKTRGQQVTLSCSPISGHRSVSWYQQTPGQGLQFLFEYFSETQRNKGNFPGRFSGRQFSNSRSEMNVSTLELGDSALYLCASSLGDKGYGYTFGSGTRLTVV.